This TCR beta chain appears in the sequencing data of a study of molecular identifiers for immune sequencing clone quantification (dated by TCRdb to the late 2010s). About the investigation overall: In a replicate experiment, RNA from about 19,000 or 110,000 naive CD8 T cells was split into five aliquots, four of which were sequenced. The study was a methods study using CD8 T cells to benchmark molecular-identifier clustering-based TCR repertoire sequencing (MIDCIRS) and TCR RNA copy counting.

Naive CD8 T cells, defined as CD8+CD4-CCR7+CD45RA+, were FACS-sorted into RLT Plus buffer on a BD FACSAria II. Some naive CD8 T cell RNA was split equally between MIDCIRS and a Smart-seq2-style 5'RACE protocol for a sensitivity comparison. CD8 T cells were enriched using RosetteSep CD8+ T Cell Enrichment Cocktail and Ficoll-Paque, and the enriched cells then underwent ACK red cell lysis. Trimming takes 2 bases from V and 3 bases from J, and the germline ends sit 8 bases apart. Taken from cysteine to phenylalanine, the CDR3 has 13 residues. Only the CDR3 region is kept as DNA, spanning 39 bases read in frame from base 1. CDR1 and CDR2 are drawn from the germline V gene (reference sequence): MNHEY, SMNVEV. On this clonotype itself: Its antigen target is currently unknown. No base quality information exists; no much larger clone differs at one position.

Libraries were made using PCR. Sequencing instrument: Illumina MiSeq. The Qiagen AllPrep DNA/RNA kit was used to purify total RNA. Before analysis, reads from multiple sequencing runs of one library were combined. The study's own analysis went as follows. Reads were retained only if their TCR constant sequence matched exactly, and those retained reads were trimmed to 150 nt and grouped according to their 12-nt molecular barcodes. Reads in each barcode group were sub-clustered using a 15% Levenshtein threshold, and a quality-weighted consensus sequence was built for each RNA molecule. Non-functional sequences were excluded, and lower-count sequences lying one edit away from another sequence were also excluded. Based on a fit of two negative binomial distributions, barcode sub-clusters having less than 20% of the maximum read count were discarded. TCRdb trimmed public reads at Q25 via fastp, called clones via MiXCR and kept in-frame beta chains. One record per CDR3 amino acid sequence lists the most common genes and DNA. What appears here as the V and J calls and clone size reflects TCRdb's work, not the paper's. The sample has fewer than 25,000 distinct CDR3 sequences on record, about 21% of them singletons. The ten largest clones represent 5% to 7% of the sample.

Study-wide findings and limitations: When barcode sub-clustering was omitted, TCR diversity was inflated by chimeric consensus sequences, with chimeras reaching as high as 47%. Modeling gave about 3.2 recovered TCR RNA copies per cell versus around 10 by digital PCR, implying around 31% capture efficiency. Clones above 20 RNA copies held over 97% of molecules in CMV-specific effector cells but under 1% in naive cells. A single cell's worth of spiked-in Jurkat TCR RNA was reported detectable even among some 920,000 naive CD8 T cells. Identical TCR molecules sharing a barcode could cause highly expanded clone sizes to be underestimated.

The sequence links TRBV27 to TRBJ2-7; the best D guess is TRBD2, with 6 bases matching. The source of this sequence is a human donor in good health. Some libraries in this study had Jurkat cell RNA spiked in. The sample taken for sequencing was naive CD8+ T cells from blood, with Jurkat cell RNA spiked in. The cell subset or site label corresponds to: FACS-sorted CD8+CD4-CCR7+CD45RA+ naive T cells. The CDR3: CASSLLGGYEQYF. Here is the DNA: TGTGCCAGCAGTTTACTGGGGGGCTACGAGCAGTACTTC.